This T cell receptor (beta chain) was sequenced during a study of blood T cell repertoires in COVID-19. Method: immunoSEQ multiplex PCR; TCRdb's copy keeps in-frame clones and lacks some. This table holds about 190,000 clones, around 90% found once. J gave up 7 bases and V 1 base, and 6 bases lay outside the gene matches. In germline, CDR1 is SGHAT, CDR2 FQNNGV. This CDR3 has 16 amino acids. Sequencing was carried out using peripheral blood. The origin of this receptor is a man in his fifties or sixties with acute or convalescent COVID-19. This chain uses TRBV11-2 with TRBJ2-5, with 13 bases that match TRBD2. The CDR3 protein is CASSLAGTSGIWTQYF. The CDR3 region has the DNA TGTGCCAGCAGCTTAGCGGGGACTAGCGGGATTTGGACCCAGTACTTC.